These 7 T cell receptor beta chains were all obtained from the same sample, sequenced in a study of T cell changes during pregnancy in multiple sclerosis. Sequencing used immunoSEQ multiplex PCR; TCRdb keeps in-frame clones, though not all of them. The sample holds approximately 53,000 clones, 92% seen once. Sequences were derived from CD4+ T cells from peripheral blood mononuclear cells, sampled after pregnancy. Every receptor here comes from a female donor in good health, enrolled as a control in a pregnancy study.

The rearrangement links TRBV28 to TRBJ1-5, with D possibly being TRBD1 (6 bases). Between the trimmed V and J ends, which lost 10 bases and 2 bases, there was a span of 12 bases. Germline values: CDR1 MDHEN, CDR2 SYDVKM. CDR3 length equals 13 residues. In DNA, the CDR3 is TGTGCCACTCACAGGGACGGCAATCAGCCCCAGCATTTT. Encoded protein: CATHRDGNQPQHF.

The V call is TRBV19, the J call TRBJ2-5; maybe TRBD1 (6 bases). Germline V gene lookup returns CDR1 LNHDA and CDR2 SQIVND (reference sequence). V was clipped by 4 bases and J by 4 bases, with 19 bases between them. The CDR3 spans 16 residues. CDR3 bases: TGTGCCAGTAGTAATCCACAGGGACGGATGCGAGAGACCCAGTACTTC. Translation: CASSNPQGRMRETQYF.

CDR3 in DNA: TGTGCCAGCAGCTTAGCGCGCGGGCTCGGCTACACCTTC. The encoded protein is CASSLARGLGYTF. The chain has TRBV7-8 and TRBJ1-2; D uncertain. This CDR3 is 13 amino acids long. Per the germline V gene, CDR1 is SGHVS and CDR2 is FQNEAQ. V gave up 0 bases and J gave up 8 bases, with 10 bases separating them. Using reference TRBV7-8 and TRBJ1-2 for the parts outside the CDR3, the full variable domain is GAGVSQSPRYKVAKRGQDVALRCDPISGHVSLFWYQQALGQGPEFLTYFQNEAQLDKSGLPSDRFFAERPEGSVSTLKIQRTQQEDSAVYLCASSLARGLGYTFGSGTRLTVV.

V gene TRBV19 combines with J gene TRBJ2-5; 10 bases align to TRBD1. CDR3 length: 13 residues. CDR1 is LNHDA and CDR2 is SQIVND in the germline V gene (reference sequence). Unmatched junction bases numbered 1, after V lost 5 bases and J lost 4 bases. Here the CDR3 reads CASSGQGGETQYF. The CDR3 nucleotides read TGTGCCAGTAGTGGACAGGGGGGAGAGACCCAGTACTTC.

This clone has just a few counts. V is TRBV10-1 and J is TRBJ1-2; D remains ambiguous. Germline CDR1 reads WNHNN; CDR2 reads SYGVQD (reference sequence). The V gene lost 0 bases and the J gene lost 5 bases, with 7 bases spanning the gap. CDR3 length: 13 residues. CDR3 sequence (DNA): TGCGCCAGCAGTGAGTCCACGAGGTATGGCTACACCTTC. Translating gives CASSESTRYGYTF.

The rearrangement joins TRBV6-1 to TRBJ1-5; D is uncertain. The germline V and J ends were trimmed by 5 bases and 6 bases, with 8 bases remaining between them. The germline CDR1 and CDR2 sequences are MNHNS and SASEGT. The CDR3 contains 12 residues. The CDR3 region is CASSFEGQPQHF. CDR3 nucleotide sequence: TGTGCCAGCAGTTTTGAGGGTCAGCCCCAGCATTTT.

This clone has a handful of counts. This chain joins TRBV5-4 and TRBJ2-2; D might be TRBD2 (5 bases). V dropped 0 bases and J dropped 5 bases, with 11 bases sitting between them. This CDR3 comprises 15 residues. CDR1 is SGHNT and CDR2 is YYREEE in the germline V gene (reference sequence). CDR3 residues: CASSLAGRLTGELFF. Here the CDR3 DNA reads TGTGCCAGCAGCTTGGCGGGAAGGTTGACCGGGGAGCTGTTTTTT.